This TCR beta chain was sequenced in a study of blood T cell repertoires in COVID-19. Study context: The United States, Italy and Spain provided the acute and convalescent COVID-19 samples.

CDR3 length: 15 amino acids. Measured with immunoSEQ multiplex PCR; TCRdb has only the in-frame clones, and not every one. In the table there are around 300,000 clones, about 89% of which are singletons. Material: peripheral blood. The genes are TRBV21-1 and TRBJ2-1; TRBD1, as called in the table, went unchecked against the DNA. TRBV21-1 is a pseudogene. The receptor's source is a man aged 45-60 years with acute or convalescent COVID-19. The CDR3 DNA reads TGTGCCAGCATCTCCCCCGGGACAACATACAATGAGCAGTTCTTC. Encoded protein: CASISPGTTYNEQFF.